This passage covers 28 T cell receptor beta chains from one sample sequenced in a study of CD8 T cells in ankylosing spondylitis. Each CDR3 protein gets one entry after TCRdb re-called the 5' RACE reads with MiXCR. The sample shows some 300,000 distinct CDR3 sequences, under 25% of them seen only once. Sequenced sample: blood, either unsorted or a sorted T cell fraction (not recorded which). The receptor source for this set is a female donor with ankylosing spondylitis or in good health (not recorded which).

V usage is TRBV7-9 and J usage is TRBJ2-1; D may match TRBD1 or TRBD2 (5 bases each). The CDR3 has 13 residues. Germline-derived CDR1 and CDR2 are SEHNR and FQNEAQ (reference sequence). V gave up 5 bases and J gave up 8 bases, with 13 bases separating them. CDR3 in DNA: TGTGCCAGCAGCCCCCCCTTGGGGGATGAGCAGTTCTTC. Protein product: CASSPPLGDEQFF. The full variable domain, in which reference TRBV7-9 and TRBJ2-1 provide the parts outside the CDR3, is DTGVSQNPRHKITKRGQNVTFRCDPISEHNRLYWYRQTLGQGPEFLTYFQNEAQLEKSRLLSDRFSAERPKGSFSTLEIQRTEQGDSAMYLCASSPPLGDEQFFGPGTRLTVL.

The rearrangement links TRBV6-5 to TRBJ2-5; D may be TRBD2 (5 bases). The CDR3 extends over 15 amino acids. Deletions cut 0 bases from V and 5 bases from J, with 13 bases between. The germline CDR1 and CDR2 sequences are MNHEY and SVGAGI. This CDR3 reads CASSYSFAGGETQYF. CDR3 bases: TGTGCCAGCAGTTACTCTTTCGCCGGCGGGGAGACCCAGTACTTC.

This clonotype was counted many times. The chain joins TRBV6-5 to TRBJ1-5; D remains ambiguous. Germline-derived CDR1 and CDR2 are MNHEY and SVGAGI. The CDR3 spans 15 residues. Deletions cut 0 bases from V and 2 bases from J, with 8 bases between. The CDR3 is CASSYSLMGNQPQHF. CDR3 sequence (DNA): TGTGCCAGCAGTTACTCGTTGATGGGCAATCAGCCCCAGCATTTT.

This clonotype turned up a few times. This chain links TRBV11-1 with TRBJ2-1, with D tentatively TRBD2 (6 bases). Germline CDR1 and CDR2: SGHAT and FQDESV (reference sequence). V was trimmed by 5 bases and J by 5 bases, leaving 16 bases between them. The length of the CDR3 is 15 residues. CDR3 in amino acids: CASSREGLVNNEQFF. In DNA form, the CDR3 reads TGTGCCAGCAGCCGCGAGGGACTTGTGAACAATGAGCAGTTCTTC.

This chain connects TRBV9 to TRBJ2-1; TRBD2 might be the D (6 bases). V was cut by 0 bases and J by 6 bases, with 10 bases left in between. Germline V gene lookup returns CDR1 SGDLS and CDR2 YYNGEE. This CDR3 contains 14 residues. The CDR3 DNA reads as TGTGCCAGCAGCGTAGGCGGGACGGGCAATGAGCAGTTCTTC. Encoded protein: CASSVGGTGNEQFF.

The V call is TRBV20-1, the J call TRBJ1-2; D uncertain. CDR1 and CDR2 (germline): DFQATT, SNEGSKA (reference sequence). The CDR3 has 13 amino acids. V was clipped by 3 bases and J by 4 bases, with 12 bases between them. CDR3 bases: TGCAGTGCTAGTGGCCCAGGAGGCTATGGCTACACCTTC. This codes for CSASGPGGYGYTF.

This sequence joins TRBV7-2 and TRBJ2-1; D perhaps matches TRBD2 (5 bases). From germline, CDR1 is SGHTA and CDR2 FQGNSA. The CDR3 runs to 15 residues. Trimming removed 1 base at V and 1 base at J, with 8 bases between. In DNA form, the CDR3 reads TGTGCCAGCAGCTTAGTAGCGTCTTCCTACAATGAGCAGTTCTTC. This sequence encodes CASSLVASSYNEQFF.

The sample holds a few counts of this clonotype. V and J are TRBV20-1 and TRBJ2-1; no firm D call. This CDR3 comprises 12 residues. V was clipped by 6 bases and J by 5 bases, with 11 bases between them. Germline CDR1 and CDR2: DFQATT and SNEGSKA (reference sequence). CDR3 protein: CSAGRKHNEQFF. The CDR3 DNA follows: TGCAGTGCAGGCAGGAAACACAATGAGCAGTTCTTC.

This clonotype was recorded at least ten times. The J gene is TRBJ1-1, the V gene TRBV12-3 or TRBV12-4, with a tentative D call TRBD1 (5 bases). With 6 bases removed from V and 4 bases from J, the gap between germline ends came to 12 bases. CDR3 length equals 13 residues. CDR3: CASSTRGVTEAFF. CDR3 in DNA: TGTGCCAGCAGCACGCGGGGGGTCACTGAAGCTTTCTTT.

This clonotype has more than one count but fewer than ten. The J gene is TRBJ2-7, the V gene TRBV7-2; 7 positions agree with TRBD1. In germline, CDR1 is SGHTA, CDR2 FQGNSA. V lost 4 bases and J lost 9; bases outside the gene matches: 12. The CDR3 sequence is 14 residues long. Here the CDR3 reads CASSSTGSLRGQYF. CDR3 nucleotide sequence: TGTGCCAGCAGCTCGACAGGGAGTCTACGAGGGCAGTACTTC. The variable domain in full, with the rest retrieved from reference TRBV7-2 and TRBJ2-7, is GAGVSQSPSNKVTEKGKDVELRCDPISGHTALYWYRQSLGQGLEFLIYFQGNSAPDKSGLPSDRFSAERTGGSVSTLTIQRTQQEDSAVYLCASSSTGSLRGQYFGPGTRLTVT.

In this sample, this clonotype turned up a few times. This CDR3 reads CASSSRLAGSDTQYF. The CDR3 bases are TGTGCCAGCAGTTCGCGACTAGCGGGATCAGATACGCAGTATTTT. V and J are TRBV6-5 and TRBJ2-3; 11 positions agree with TRBD2. The J segment lost 4 bases and the V segment lost 4 bases, leaving 4 bases of the junction unmatched. Per the germline V gene, CDR1 is MNHEY and CDR2 is SVGAGI. The CDR3 is 15 amino acids.

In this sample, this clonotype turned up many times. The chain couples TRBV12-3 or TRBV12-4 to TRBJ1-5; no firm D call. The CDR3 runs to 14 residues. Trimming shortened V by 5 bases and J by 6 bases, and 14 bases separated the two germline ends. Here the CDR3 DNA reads TGTGCCAGCAGTCCCCGGGGAGGGCGTCAGCCCCAGCATTTT. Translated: CASSPRGGRQPQHF.

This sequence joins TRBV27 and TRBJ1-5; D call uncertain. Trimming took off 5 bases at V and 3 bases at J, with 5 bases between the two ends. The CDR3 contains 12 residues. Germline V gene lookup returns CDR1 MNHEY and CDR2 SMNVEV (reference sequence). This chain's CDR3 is CASSANNQPQHF. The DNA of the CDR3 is TGTGCCAGCAGTGCCAACAATCAGCCCCAGCATTTT.

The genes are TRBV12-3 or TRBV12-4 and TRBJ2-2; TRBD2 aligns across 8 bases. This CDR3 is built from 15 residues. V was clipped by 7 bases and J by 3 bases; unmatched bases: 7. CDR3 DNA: TGTGCCAGCAAAGAGGCGGGAGGCTACACCGGGGAGCTGTTTTTT. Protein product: CASKEAGGYTGELFF.

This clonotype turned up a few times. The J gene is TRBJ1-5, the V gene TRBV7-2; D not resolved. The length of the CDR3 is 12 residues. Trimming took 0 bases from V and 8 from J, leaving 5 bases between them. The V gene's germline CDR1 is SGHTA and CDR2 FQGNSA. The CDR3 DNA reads TGTGCCAGCAGCTTAGCGCGCGAGCCCCAGCATTTT. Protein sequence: CASSLAREPQHF.

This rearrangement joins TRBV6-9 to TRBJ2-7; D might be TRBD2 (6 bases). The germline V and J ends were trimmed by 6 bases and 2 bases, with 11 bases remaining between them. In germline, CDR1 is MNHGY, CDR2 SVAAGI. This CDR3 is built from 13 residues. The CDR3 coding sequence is TGTGCCAGCAGCTACGGGAGTACCTACGAGCAGTACTTC. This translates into CASSYGSTYEQYF.

The CDR3: CATSRLRGDDTEAFF. The CDR3 coding sequence is TGTGCCACCAGCAGGCTCAGGGGGGATGACACTGAAGCTTTCTTT. The chain has TRBV15 and TRBJ1-1; TRBD1 agrees at 7 bases. Germline CDR1 LNHNV, CDR2 YYDKDF (reference sequence). CDR3 length: 15 amino acids. With V trimmed by 3 bases and J by 3 bases, 7 bases remained unmatched.

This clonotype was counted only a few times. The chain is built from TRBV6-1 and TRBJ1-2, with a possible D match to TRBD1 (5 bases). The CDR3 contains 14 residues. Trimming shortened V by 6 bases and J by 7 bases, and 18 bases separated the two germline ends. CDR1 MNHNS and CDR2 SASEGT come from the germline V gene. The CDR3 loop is CASRQDVASGGYTF. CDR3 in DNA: TGTGCCAGCAGACAGGACGTCGCGTCGGGTGGCTACACCTTC.

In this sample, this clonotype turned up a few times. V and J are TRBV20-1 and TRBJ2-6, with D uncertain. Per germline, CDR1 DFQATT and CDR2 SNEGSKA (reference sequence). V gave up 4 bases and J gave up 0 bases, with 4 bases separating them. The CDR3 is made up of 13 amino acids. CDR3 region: CSATSSGANVLTF. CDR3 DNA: TGCAGTGCTACTAGCTCTGGGGCCAACGTCCTGACTTTC.

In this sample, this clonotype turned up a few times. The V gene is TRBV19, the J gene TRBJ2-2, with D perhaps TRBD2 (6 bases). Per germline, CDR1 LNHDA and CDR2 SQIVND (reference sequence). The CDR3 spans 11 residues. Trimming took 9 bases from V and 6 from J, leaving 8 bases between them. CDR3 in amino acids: CASWRAGELFF. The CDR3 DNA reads TGTGCCAGCTGGAGGGCCGGGGAGCTGTTTTTT.

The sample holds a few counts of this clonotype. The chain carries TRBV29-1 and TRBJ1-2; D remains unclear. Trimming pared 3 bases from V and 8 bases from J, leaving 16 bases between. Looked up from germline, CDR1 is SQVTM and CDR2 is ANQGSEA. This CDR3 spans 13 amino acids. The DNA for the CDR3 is TGCAGCGTTGATGAGGATCCGGGGTTGGGCTACACCTTC. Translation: CSVDEDPGLGYTF.

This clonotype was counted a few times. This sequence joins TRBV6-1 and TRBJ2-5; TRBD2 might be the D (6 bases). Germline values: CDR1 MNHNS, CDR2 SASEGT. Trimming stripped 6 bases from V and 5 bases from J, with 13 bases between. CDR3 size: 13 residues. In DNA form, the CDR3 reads TGTGCCAGCAGAGGAGGGGTTTGGGAGACCCAGTACTTC. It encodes CASRGGVWETQYF.

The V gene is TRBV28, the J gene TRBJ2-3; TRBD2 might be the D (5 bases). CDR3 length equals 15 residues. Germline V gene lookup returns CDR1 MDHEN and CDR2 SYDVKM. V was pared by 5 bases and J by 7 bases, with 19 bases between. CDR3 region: CASSPSPDDYHTQYF. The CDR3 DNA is TGTGCCAGCAGTCCGAGCCCAGACGACTACCATACGCAGTATTTT.

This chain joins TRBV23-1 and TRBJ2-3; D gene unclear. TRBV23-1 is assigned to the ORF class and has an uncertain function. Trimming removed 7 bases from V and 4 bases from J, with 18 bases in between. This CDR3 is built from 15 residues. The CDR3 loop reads CASTRLRVEADTQYF. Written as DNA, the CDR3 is TGCGCCAGCACCCGTCTCCGGGTCGAGGCAGATACGCAGTATTTT.

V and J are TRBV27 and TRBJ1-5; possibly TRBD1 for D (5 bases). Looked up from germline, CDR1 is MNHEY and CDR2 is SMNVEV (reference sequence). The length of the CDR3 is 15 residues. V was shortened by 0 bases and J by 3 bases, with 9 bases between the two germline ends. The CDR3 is CASSLSGRDNQPQHF. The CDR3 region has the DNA TGTGCCAGCAGTTTATCAGGCAGGGACAATCAGCCCCAGCATTTT.

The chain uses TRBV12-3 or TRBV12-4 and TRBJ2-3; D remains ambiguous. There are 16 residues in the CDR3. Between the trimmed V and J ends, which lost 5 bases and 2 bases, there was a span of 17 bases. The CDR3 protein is CASSPSTALHTDTQYF. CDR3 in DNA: TGTGCCAGCAGTCCCAGCACGGCTCTACACACAGATACGCAGTATTTT.

The CDR3 loop reads CASSELAWSSPLHF. The CDR3 DNA reads as TGTGCCAGCAGTGAGTTAGCGTGGTCATCACCCCTCCACTTT. V usage is TRBV6-1 and J usage is TRBJ1-6; D gene uncertain. The CDR3 contains 14 residues. V lost 3 bases and J lost 10, with 13 bases in between. CDR1 is MNHNS and CDR2 is SASEGT in the germline V gene.

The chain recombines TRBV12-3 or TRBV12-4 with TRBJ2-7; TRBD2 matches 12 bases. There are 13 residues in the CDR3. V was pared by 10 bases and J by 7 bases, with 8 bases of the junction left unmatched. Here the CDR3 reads CAIQTSGRYEQYF. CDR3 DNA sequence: TGTGCCATCCAGACTAGCGGGAGATATGAGCAGTACTTC.